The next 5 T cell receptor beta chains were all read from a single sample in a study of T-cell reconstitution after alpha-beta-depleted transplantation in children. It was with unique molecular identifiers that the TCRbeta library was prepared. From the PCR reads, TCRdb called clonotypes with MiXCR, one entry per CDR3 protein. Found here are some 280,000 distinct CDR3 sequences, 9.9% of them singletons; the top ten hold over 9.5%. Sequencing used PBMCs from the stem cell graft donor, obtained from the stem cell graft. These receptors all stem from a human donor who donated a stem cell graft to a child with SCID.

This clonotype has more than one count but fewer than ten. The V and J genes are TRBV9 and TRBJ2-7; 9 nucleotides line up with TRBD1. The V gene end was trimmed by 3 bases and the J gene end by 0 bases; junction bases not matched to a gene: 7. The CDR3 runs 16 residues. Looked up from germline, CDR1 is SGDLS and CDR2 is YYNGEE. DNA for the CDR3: TGTGCCAGCAGCGCGACGCGGGACAGGGCCTCCTACGAGCAGTACTTC. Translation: CASSATRDRASYEQYF.

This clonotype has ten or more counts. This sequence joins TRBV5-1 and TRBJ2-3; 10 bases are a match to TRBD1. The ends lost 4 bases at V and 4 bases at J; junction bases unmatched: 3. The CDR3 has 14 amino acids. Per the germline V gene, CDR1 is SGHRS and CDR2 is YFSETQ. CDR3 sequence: CASSPGQGADTQYF. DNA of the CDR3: TGCGCCAGCAGCCCCGGACAGGGGGCAGATACGCAGTATTTT.

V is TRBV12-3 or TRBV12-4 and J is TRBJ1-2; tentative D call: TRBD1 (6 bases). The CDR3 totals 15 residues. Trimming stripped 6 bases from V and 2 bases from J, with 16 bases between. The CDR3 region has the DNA TGTGCCAGCAGCCGGGGGGGACACCCAAACTATGGCTACACCTTC. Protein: CASSRGGHPNYGYTF.

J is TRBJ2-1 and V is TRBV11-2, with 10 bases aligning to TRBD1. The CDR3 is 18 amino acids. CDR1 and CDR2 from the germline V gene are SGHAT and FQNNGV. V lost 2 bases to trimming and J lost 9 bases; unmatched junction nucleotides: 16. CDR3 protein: CASSLYPTGTGALGEQFF. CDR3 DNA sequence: TGTGCCAGCAGCTTATACCCGACCGGGACAGGGGCATTGGGTGAGCAGTTCTTC.

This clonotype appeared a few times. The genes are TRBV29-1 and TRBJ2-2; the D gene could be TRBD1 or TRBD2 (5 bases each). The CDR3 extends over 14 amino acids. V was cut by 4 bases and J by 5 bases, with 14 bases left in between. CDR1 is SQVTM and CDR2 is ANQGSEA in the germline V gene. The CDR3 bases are TGCAGCGTTGGGAACCAGGGAGAAACCGGGGAGCTGTTTTTT. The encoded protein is CSVGNQGETGELFF.